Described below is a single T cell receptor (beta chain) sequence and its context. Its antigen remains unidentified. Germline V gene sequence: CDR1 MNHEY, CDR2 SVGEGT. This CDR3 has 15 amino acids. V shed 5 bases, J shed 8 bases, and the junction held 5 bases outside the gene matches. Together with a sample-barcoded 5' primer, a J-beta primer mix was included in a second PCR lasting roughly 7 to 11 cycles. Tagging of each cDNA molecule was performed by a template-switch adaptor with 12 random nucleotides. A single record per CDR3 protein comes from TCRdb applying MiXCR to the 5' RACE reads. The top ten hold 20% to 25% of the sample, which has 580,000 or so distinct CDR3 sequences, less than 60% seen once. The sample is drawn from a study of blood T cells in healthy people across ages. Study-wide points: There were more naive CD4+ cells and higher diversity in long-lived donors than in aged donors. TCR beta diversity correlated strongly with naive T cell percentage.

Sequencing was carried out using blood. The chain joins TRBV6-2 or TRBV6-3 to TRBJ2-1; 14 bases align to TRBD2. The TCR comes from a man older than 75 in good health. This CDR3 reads CASSGTSGSGDEQFF. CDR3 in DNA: TGTGCCAGCAGTGGGACTAGCGGGAGCGGCGATGAGCAGTTCTTC.